This T cell receptor beta chain was documented in a study of glioma-infiltrating T cells. Findings and limits, study-wide: Above-expected tissue-blood divergence occurred in all gliomas, most in low-grade ones.

The CDR3 loop spans 14 amino acids. V lost 6 bases, J lost 0 bases, and 12 bases lay in between. Concerning this clonotype itself: Its antigen is unidentified.

TCR alpha and beta CDR3 regions were amplified from RNA using iRepertoire nested multiplex PCR. TCRdb recomputed calls from the multiplex PCR reads with MiXCR, one row per CDR3 protein. The table has around 190,000 distinct CDR3 sequences, under 55% seen once. Sequenced material: glioma tissue, nonneoplastic brain tissue, or PBMCs (not recorded which). The chain combines TRBV12-3 or TRBV12-4 with TRBJ2-7; D gene ambiguous. This sequence was found in a human donor with low-grade glioma or glioblastoma, undergoing nonglioma brain surgery, or in good health (not recorded which). CDR3 sequence (DNA): TGTGCCAGCAGCCCCCGACGGTTCTCCTACGAGCAGTACTTC. Translated, it gives CASSPRRFSYEQYF.